These 18 T cell receptor beta chains originate from one sample sequenced in a study of cytotoxic CD8 clonotypes in ibrutinib-treated CLL. Clones were sequenced by immunoSEQ multiplex PCR, and TCRdb holds only the in-frame ones, with some missing. This table holds under 300,000 clones, 70% to 80% found once. Sequenced material: PBMCs, taken at disease progression, from a patient treated with ibrutinib. All receptors derive from a human donor with chronic lymphocytic leukemia.

The V gene is TRBV5-6, the J gene TRBJ2-5; maybe TRBD2 (6 bases). V was shortened by 2 bases and J by 4 bases, with 15 bases between the two germline ends. Germline V CDR1 and CDR2: SGHDT, YYEEEE. CDR3 length equals 15 residues. The CDR3 nucleotides are TGTGCCAGCAGCTTTATCCGCTCGGGGGTAGAGACCCAGTACTTC. This encodes CASSFIRSGVETQYF.

This chain links TRBV6-5 with TRBJ2-4; a weak D match, TRBD1 (5 bases). Germline lookup yields CDR1 MNHEY and CDR2 SVGAGI. Trimming shortened V by 4 bases and J by 7 bases, and 11 bases separated the two germline ends. CDR3 length: 13 amino acids. The DNA for the CDR3 is TGTGCCAGCAGTTTGGTGCAGGGCAACATTCAGTACTTC. Translation: CASSLVQGNIQYF.

This chain links TRBV5-6 with TRBJ1-4; D might be TRBD1 (5 bases). This CDR3 is 15 amino acids long. Germline CDR1 SGHDT, CDR2 YYEEEE. V was pared by 1 base and J by 8 bases, with 15 bases between. DNA of the CDR3: TGTGCCAGCAGCTTGAAAGGCAGGGAAGGGGAAAAACTGTTTTTT. Translation gives CASSLKGREGEKLFF.

V gene TRBV18 combines with J gene TRBJ2-7; 7 nucleotides line up with TRBD1. CDR1 is KGHSH, CDR2 LQKENI, per germline. With 5 bases clipped from V and 2 bases from J, the junction kept 6 bases outside the gene matches. The CDR3 loop spans 14 amino acids. The CDR3 DNA sequence: TGTGCCAGCTCATCCGGGACAGAGACCTACGAGCAGTACTTC. It yields the protein CASSSGTETYEQYF.

The V gene is TRBV5-1, the J gene TRBJ2-3; TRBD1 might be the D (6 bases). The CDR3 has 15 residues. CDR1 is SGHRS and CDR2 is YFSETQ in the germline V gene. V was shortened by 5 bases and J by 3 bases, with 16 bases between the two germline ends. The CDR3 nucleotides read TGCGCCAGCAGTTGGGGGCTAGTGACGACAGATACGCAGTATTTT. Its protein product is CASSWGLVTTDTQYF.

The chain couples TRBV9 to TRBJ2-3, with 7 bases fitting TRBD1. J was trimmed by 2 bases and V by 0 bases; bases with no gene match: 3. Per germline, CDR1 SGDLS and CDR2 YYNGEE. CDR3 size: 15 residues. The CDR3 spells CASSVGDRDTDTQYF. The DNA for the CDR3 is TGTGCCAGCAGCGTAGGAGACAGGGACACAGATACGCAGTATTTT.

J is TRBJ2-3 and V is TRBV6-1, with no clear D. V was cut by 6 bases and J by 0 bases, with 10 bases left in between. This CDR3 is 14 amino acids long. CDR1 and CDR2 (germline): MNHNS, SASEGT. For the CDR3, the DNA is TGTGCCAGCAGGAGGACCCCAAGCACAGATACGCAGTATTTT. This gives the protein CASRRTPSTDTQYF.

This chain links TRBV12-5 with TRBJ2-2; 9 bases map to TRBD2. This CDR3 has 15 amino acids. CDR1 and CDR2 from the germline V gene are LGHNT and FRNRAP. Losses at the gene ends were 3 bases for V and 4 bases for J; bases not matched to a gene: 3. The CDR3 reads CASGFRSGSTGELFF. The CDR3 region has the DNA TGTGCTAGTGGTTTCCGTAGCGGGAGCACCGGGGAGCTGTTTTTT.

This clone appeared a single time. The chain carries TRBV7-6 and TRBJ2-3; 8 nucleotides agree with TRBD1. Germline assignment: CDR1 SGHVS and CDR2 FNYEAQ. CDR3 length equals 16 residues. With 5 bases clipped from V and 3 bases from J, the junction kept 10 bases outside the gene matches. DNA for the CDR3: TGTGCCAGCAGCCCGCCCGGGACAGGCTTAACAGATACGCAGTATTTT. Its protein product is CASSPPGTGLTDTQYF.

The V and J genes are TRBV5-4 and TRBJ2-7, with 13 bases fitting TRBD2. This CDR3 region has 16 residues. The junction had 2 bases not matched to a gene; V was cut back by 1 base and J by 1 base. Germline values: CDR1 SGHNT, CDR2 YYREEE (reference sequence). Here the CDR3 DNA reads TGTGCCAGCAGCTTGACTAGCGGGAGGGGGTCCTACGAGCAGTACTTC. It translates to CASSLTSGRGSYEQYF.

The chain combines TRBV11-2 with TRBJ2-7; 7 positions match TRBD1. Germline CDR1 and CDR2: SGHAT and FQNNGV. Trimming removed 5 bases from V and 1 base from J; junction bases left unmatched: 8. The CDR3 has 15 amino acids. CDR3 sequence: CASSPTHRGSYEQYF. In nucleotides, the CDR3 is TGTGCCAGCAGCCCAACCCACAGGGGTTCCTACGAGCAGTACTTC.

The chain combines TRBV27 with TRBJ2-1; TRBD2 matches at 8 bases. The CDR3 is made up of 17 amino acids. The germline gives CDR1 MNHEY, CDR2 SMNVEV (reference sequence). The V segment lost 3 bases and the J segment 9 bases; nucleotides outside the gene matches: 16. CDR3 loop: CASSFPGHSGGGREQFF. The CDR3 region has the DNA TGTGCCAGCAGTTTCCCGGGGCACAGCGGGGGCGGGCGTGAGCAGTTCTTC.

This chain uses TRBV4-3 with TRBJ2-7; D remains ambiguous. V gave up 0 bases and J gave up 2 bases, with 11 bases separating them. CDR1 is LGHNA and CDR2 is YSLEER in the germline V gene. This CDR3 is 15 amino acids long. CDR3 nucleotides: TGCGCCAGCAGCCAAGAGGCAGGAGAGACCTACGAGCAGTACTTC. It specifies CASSQEAGETYEQYF.

The CDR3 here is CSVDSDRDYGYTF. The DNA of the CDR3 is TGCAGCGTAGACTCGGACAGAGACTATGGCTACACCTTC. The chain joins TRBV29-1 to TRBJ1-2, with D possibly matching TRBD1 (6 bases). This CDR3 comprises 13 residues. Germline lookup yields CDR1 SQVTM and CDR2 ANQGSEA. The V end was cut by 6 bases, the J end by 3 bases, with 14 bases between.

The chain's CDR3 is CASRQVWYEQFF. As DNA, the CDR3 is TGTGCCAGCAGGCAGGTTTGGTATGAGCAGTTCTTC. The chain uses TRBV11-3 and TRBJ2-1; the D is unclear. Germline CDR1 SGHNT, CDR2 YENEEA. V lost 6 bases, J lost 8 bases, and 11 bases lay in between. This CDR3 is 12 amino acids long.

The chain carries TRBV7-2 and TRBJ1-3, with D unresolved. CDR3 length: 16 residues. Looked up from germline, CDR1 is SGHTA and CDR2 is FQGNSA. The germline V and J ends were trimmed by 1 base and 0 bases, with 10 bases remaining between them. The CDR3 loop is CASSLGRTASGNTIYF. CDR3 DNA: TGTGCCAGCAGCTTAGGACGGACGGCCTCTGGAAACACCATATATTTT. Full variable domain (missing parts from reference TRBV7-2 and TRBJ1-3): GAGVSQSPSNKVTEKGKDVELRCDPISGHTALYWYRQSLGQGLEFLIYFQGNSAPDKSGLPSDRFSAERTGGSVSTLTIQRTQQEDSAVYLCASSLGRTASGNTIYFGEGSWLTVV.

This clone was detected only a few times. In DNA form, the CDR3 reads TGTGCCAGCAGCCCCTCAATCAAGGTTGGCTACACCTTC. Translated: CASSPSIKVGYTF. The gene calls are TRBV14 and TRBJ1-2; D is unclear. V lost 4 bases, J lost 7 bases, and 13 bases lay in between. Germline V lookup: CDR1 SGHDN, CDR2 FVKESK. The CDR3 has 13 amino acids.

The J gene is TRBJ2-7, the V gene TRBV10-3, with TRBD2 matching 9 bases. CDR3 length: 15 amino acids. The V and J ends lost 7 bases and 7 bases, in that order; junction bases with no gene match: 14. The germline gives CDR1 ENHRY, CDR2 SYGVKD. CDR3 region: CAITPRAGGPKEQYF. The CDR3 nucleotides are TGTGCCATCACCCCCCGGGCGGGAGGGCCTAAAGAGCAGTACTTC.